Listed here are 11 T cell receptor beta chains from one sample, sequenced in a study of T cell responses to AZD1222 COVID-19 vaccine. The protocol was immunoSEQ multiplex PCR, while the TCRdb copy is restricted to in-frame clones and leaves out a portion. Of about 93,000 clones listed, approximately 89% were seen once; the top ten hold about 15%. Sample: peripheral blood, taken on day 0 of AZD1222 vaccination. The receptor set was obtained from an adult in good health.

This rearrangement joins TRBV5-5 to TRBJ2-1; 8 bases are a match to TRBD2. Trimming removed 6 bases from V and 4 bases from J; junction bases left unmatched: 15. Germline-derived CDR1 and CDR2 are SGHKS and YYEKEE (reference sequence). The CDR3 spans 17 residues. The chain's CDR3 is CASIGARSGSVYNEQFF. In nucleotides, the CDR3 is TGTGCCAGCATAGGGGCGCGAAGCGGGAGTGTATACAATGAGCAGTTCTTC.

This chain links TRBV29-1 with TRBJ2-5; possibly TRBD1 for D (10 bases). Germline CDR1 SQVTM, CDR2 ANQGSEA. CDR3 length equals 15 residues. V gave up 6 bases and J gave up 5 bases, with 22 bases separating them. The CDR3 DNA sequence: TGCAGCGTCGACGTTAGCGGGGGACAGGGGGAGACCCAGTACTTC. Encoded protein: CSVDVSGGQGETQYF.

This chain uses TRBV11-2 with TRBJ2-7; no reliable D call. CDR1 SGHAT and CDR2 FQNNGV come from the germline V gene. Trimming took off 5 bases at V and 6 bases at J, with 11 bases between the two ends. The CDR3 length is 12 residues. CDR3 region: CASSPTVGEQYF. In DNA, the CDR3 is TGTGCCAGCAGCCCCACCGTGGGCGAGCAGTACTTC.

Only one count was recorded for this clone. The chain combines TRBV2 with TRBJ1-5; D unresolved. V was shortened by 6 bases and J by 3 bases, with 6 bases between the two germline ends. Germline CDR1 is SNHLY and CDR2 is FYNNEI. The CDR3 sequence is 12 residues long. The CDR3 sequence is CASSHPNQPQHF. In DNA form, the CDR3 reads TGTGCCAGCAGCCATCCCAATCAGCCCCAGCATTTT.

The CDR3 DNA reads as TGTGCCAGCAGTGAAACAGGGAACTATGGCTACACCTTC. Translating it yields CASSETGNYGYTF. This chain uses TRBV27 with TRBJ1-2; the D gene is possibly TRBD1 (6 bases). CDR1 and CDR2 from the germline V gene are MNHEY and SMNVEV (reference sequence). Trimming shortened V by 5 bases and J by 2 bases, and 9 bases separated the two germline ends. CDR3 length equals 13 residues.

This clone was observed a handful of times. V gene TRBV4-2 combines with J gene TRBJ1-5; 7 bases agree with TRBD1. Germline loops: CDR1 LGHNA, CDR2 YNFKEQ. The V and J ends lost 2 bases and 6 bases, in that order; junction bases with no gene match: 7. The CDR3 has 15 residues. CDR3 in DNA: TGTGCCAGCAGCCAACCAGACAGGGCTGGTCAGCCCCAGCATTTT. It codes for CASSQPDRAGQPQHF.

The rearrangement joins TRBV14 to TRBJ1-1; D is perhaps TRBD1 (6 bases). The V gene lost 7 bases and the J gene lost 6 bases, with 15 bases spanning the gap. The CDR3 runs to 13 residues. The germline V gene encodes CDR1 SGHDN and CDR2 FVKESK. CDR3 sequence reads: CASNQGIGPEAFF. CDR3 bases: TGTGCCAGCAACCAGGGGATTGGCCCTGAAGCTTTCTTT.

J is TRBJ2-1 and V is TRBV7-2; D might be TRBD2 (6 bases). Germline V gene lookup returns CDR1 SGHTA and CDR2 FQGNSA. The CDR3 contains 14 residues. Trimming took off 5 bases at V and 6 bases at J, with 14 bases between the two ends. CDR3 bases: TGTGCCAGCAGCCTCCAAAGGGGAGGCAATGAGCAGTTCTTC. It encodes CASSLQRGGNEQFF.

The chain is built from TRBV27 and TRBJ1-1, with TRBD1 identical over 8 bases. The CDR3 loop spans 15 amino acids. Per the germline V gene, CDR1 is MNHEY and CDR2 is SMNVEV (reference sequence). V trimming: 2 bases; J trimming: 1 base; junction bases outside the gene matches: 3. CDR3 sequence: CASSLDDRGNTEAFF. Written as DNA, the CDR3 is TGTGCCAGCAGTTTAGACGACAGGGGGAACACTGAAGCTTTCTTT.

CDR3 protein: CASSLATNQPQHF. The CDR3 nucleotides read TGCGCCAGCAGCTTGGCCACGAATCAGCCCCAGCATTTT. The chain has TRBV5-1 and TRBJ1-5, with no clear D. CDR3 length: 13 residues. Trimming took off 0 bases at V and 4 bases at J, with 5 bases between the two ends. In germline, CDR1 is SGHRS, CDR2 YFSETQ.

This clone was counted between two and nine times. DNA for the CDR3: TGCGCCAGCCAGGGACTACCCAAGCCGGGGCACACCGGGGAGCTGTTTTTT. This encodes CASQGLPKPGHTGELFF. This chain links TRBV5-1 with TRBJ2-2; 7 nucleotides align to TRBD2. The V gene's germline CDR1 is SGHRS and CDR2 YFSETQ. The CDR3 consists of 17 residues. The V and J ends lost 7 bases and 3 bases, in that order; junction bases with no gene match: 15.